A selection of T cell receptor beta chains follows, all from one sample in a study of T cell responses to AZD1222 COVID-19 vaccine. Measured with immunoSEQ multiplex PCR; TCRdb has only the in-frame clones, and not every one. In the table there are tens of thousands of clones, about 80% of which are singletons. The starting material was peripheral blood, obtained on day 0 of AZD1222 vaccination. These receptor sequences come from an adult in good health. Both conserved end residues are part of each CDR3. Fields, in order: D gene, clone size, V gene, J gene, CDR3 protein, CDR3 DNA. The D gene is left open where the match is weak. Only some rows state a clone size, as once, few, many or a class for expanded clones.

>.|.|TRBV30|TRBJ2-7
CAWSVLDYYEQYF
TGTGCCTGGAGTGTACTGGATTACTACGAGCAGTACTTC
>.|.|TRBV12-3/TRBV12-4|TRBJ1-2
CASSLGGNYGYTF
TGTGCCAGCAGTTTGGGCGGTAACTATGGCTACACCTTC
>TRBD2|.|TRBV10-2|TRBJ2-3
CASSESLAGLGTQYF
TGCGCCAGCAGTGAGTCCCTAGCGGGGTTGGGTACGCAGTATTTT
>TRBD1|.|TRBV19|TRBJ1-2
CASSADRGRNYGYTF
TGTGCCAGTAGTGCGGACAGGGGGAGGAACTATGGCTACACCTTC
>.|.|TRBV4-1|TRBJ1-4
CASSLRVATNEKLFF
TGCGCCAGCAGCCTCCGGGTAGCAACTAATGAAAAACTGTTTTTT
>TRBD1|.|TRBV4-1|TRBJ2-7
CASSQEERTGPSYEQYF
TGCGCCAGCAGCCAAGAAGAGAGGACAGGTCCTTCCTACGAGCAGTACTTC
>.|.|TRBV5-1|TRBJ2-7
CASSLLGIPSYEQYF
TGCGCCAGCAGCTTGCTAGGGATCCCCTCCTACGAGCAGTACTTC
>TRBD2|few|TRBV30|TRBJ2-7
CAWSLKGRAYEQYF
TGTGCCTGGAGTTTAAAGGGGAGGGCCTACGAGCAGTACTTC
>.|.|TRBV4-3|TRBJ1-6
CASSIQLASGTSSYNSPLHF
TGCGCCAGCAGCATACAGCTGGCGTCAGGAACAAGCTCCTATAATTCACCCCTCCACTTT
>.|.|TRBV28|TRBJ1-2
CASSPLKYGYTF
TGTGCCAGCAGCCCCCTGAAGTATGGCTACACCTTC
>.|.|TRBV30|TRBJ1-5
CAWSVGDQPQHF
TGTGCCTGGAGTGTAGGGGATCAGCCCCAGCATTTT
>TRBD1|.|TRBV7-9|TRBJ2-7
CASSSGTGSIIDYEQYF
TGTGCCAGCAGCTCCGGGACAGGGTCCATAATCGACTACGAGCAGTACTTC
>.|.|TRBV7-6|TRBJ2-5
CASSLIGETQYF
TGTGCCAGCAGCTTGATTGGAGAGACCCAGTACTTC
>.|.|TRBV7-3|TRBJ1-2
CASSLDGNYGYTF
TGTGCCAGCAGCTTGGACGGTAACTATGGCTACACCTTC
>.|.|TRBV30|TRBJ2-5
CAWSWYDFDLQETQYF
TGTGCCTGGAGTTGGTATGACTTCGATTTGCAAGAGACCCAGTACTTC
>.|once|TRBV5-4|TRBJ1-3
CASSPTGSGNTIYF
TGTGCCAGCAGCCCAACAGGGTCAGGAAACACCATATATTTT
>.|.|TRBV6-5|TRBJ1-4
CASVEGGTNEKLFF
TGTGCCAGCGTCGAGGGTGGAACTAATGAAAAACTGTTTTTT
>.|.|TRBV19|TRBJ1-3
CASSPAPGAGNTIYF
TGTGCCAGTAGCCCCGCGCCCGGGGCTGGAAACACCATATATTTT
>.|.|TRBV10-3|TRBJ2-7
CASHGGSAEQYF
TGTGCCAGCCATGGGGGTTCCGCCGAGCAGTACTTC
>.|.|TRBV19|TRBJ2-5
CASSIIDLPRETQYF
TGTGCCAGTAGTATCATCGACCTACCGCGAGAGACCCAGTACTTC
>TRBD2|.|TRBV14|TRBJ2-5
CASSRLGGGQETQYF
TGTGCCAGCTCACGCCTCGGGGGGGGGCAAGAGACCCAGTACTTC
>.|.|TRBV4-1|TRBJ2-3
CASSQGLRSTDTQYF
TGCGCCAGCAGCCAAGGTCTCAGGAGCACAGATACGCAGTATTTT
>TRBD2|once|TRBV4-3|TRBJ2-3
CASSQDPGGGITDTQYF
TGCGCCAGCAGCCAAGATCCTGGCGGGGGGATCACAGATACGCAGTATTTT
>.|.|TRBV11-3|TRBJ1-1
CASSLGPNTEAFF
TGTGCCAGCAGCTTAGGGCCGAACACTGAAGCTTTCTTT
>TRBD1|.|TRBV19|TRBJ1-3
CASSIGTGVYSGNTIYF
TGTGCCAGTAGTATCGGGACAGGGGTTTACTCTGGAAACACCATATATTTT
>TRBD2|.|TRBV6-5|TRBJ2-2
CASSPLAGETGELFF
TGTGCCAGCAGCCCACTAGCGGGGGAGACCGGGGAGCTGTTTTTT
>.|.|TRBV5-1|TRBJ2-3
CASSLDRATDTQYF
TGCGCCAGCAGCTTGGACAGGGCCACAGATACGCAGTATTTT
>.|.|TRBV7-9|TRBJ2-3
CASSLGGTQYF
TGTGCCAGCAGCTTAGGAGGTACGCAGTATTTT
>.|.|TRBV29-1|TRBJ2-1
CSVEDLSLGSYNEQFF
TGCAGCGTTGAAGATCTTTCTCTAGGCTCCTACAATGAGCAGTTCTTC
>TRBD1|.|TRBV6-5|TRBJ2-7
CASSRWTGDLNEQYF
TGTGCCAGCAGCCGCTGGACAGGGGATTTAAACGAGCAGTACTTC
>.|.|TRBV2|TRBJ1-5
CASSGGYNQPQHF
TGTGCCAGCAGTGGCGGCTACAATCAGCCCCAGCATTTT
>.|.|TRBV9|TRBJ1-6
CASSVAGRDSPLHF
TGTGCCAGCAGCGTAGCAGGGCGCGATTCACCCCTCCACTTT
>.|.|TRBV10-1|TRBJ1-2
CASSESEDYGYTF
TGCGCCAGCAGTGAATCAGAAGACTATGGCTACACCTTC